A selection of T cell receptor beta chains follows, all from one sample in a study of OX40 agonist ivuxolimab in advanced cancers. Data came from immunoSEQ multiplex PCR; TCRdb stores just in-frame clones and leaves some out. The sample includes 30,000 to 40,000 clones, around 89% seen only once; the top ten take around 0.56%. The sequenced sample was CD4+ or CD8+ T cells sorted from blood, obtained in a trial of the OX40 agonist ivuxolimab. Receptors were obtained from an adult with an advanced solid tumor such as melanoma, head and neck, liver or kidney cancer. CDR3s include the opening cysteine and the closing phenylalanine or tryptophan. The D gene is left open where the match is weak. Clone size is shown for a subset of rows, as once, few, many or a class of expanded clone.

J gene: TRBJ1-1
V gene: TRBV5-5
D gene: .
clone size: .
CDR3 DNA: TGTGCCAGCAGCACGAGTCCCTTCGGGACTGAAGCTTTCTTT
CDR3 protein: CASSTSPFGTEAFF

J gene: TRBJ1-5
V gene: TRBV2
D gene: .
clone size: few
CDR3 DNA: TGTGCCAGCAGTGAAGGAGGGAGTCAGCCCCAGCATTTT
CDR3 protein: CASSEGGSQPQHF

J gene: TRBJ1-4
V gene: TRBV6-5
D gene: .
clone size: .
CDR3 DNA: TGTGCCAGCAGGCAAGCAGGGGATACTAATGAAAAACTGTTTTTT
CDR3 protein: CASRQAGDTNEKLFF

J gene: TRBJ1-4
V gene: TRBV5-1
D gene: .
clone size: .
CDR3 DNA: TGCGCCAGCAGCTTCGCGGCAACTAATGAAAAACTGTTTTTT
CDR3 protein: CASSFAATNEKLFF

J gene: TRBJ2-3
V gene: TRBV7-9
D gene: .
clone size: .
CDR3 DNA: TGTGCCAGCAGCTTAGGCCTCTCGTGGACAGATACGCAGTATTTT
CDR3 protein: CASSLGLSWTDTQYF

J gene: TRBJ1-1
V gene: TRBV7-3
D gene: .
clone size: .
CDR3 DNA: TGTGCCAGCAGCTTAGAAAGGGCGGCAGCTTTCTTT
CDR3 protein: CASSLERAAAFF

J gene: TRBJ2-7
V gene: TRBV29-1
D gene: TRBD1
clone size: .
CDR3 DNA: TGCAGCGTTGGGTTCCAGGGGGTCGAGCAGTACTTC
CDR3 protein: CSVGFQGVEQYF

J gene: TRBJ1-1
V gene: TRBV14
D gene: TRBD1
clone size: .
CDR3 DNA: TGTGCCAGCAGCCCGCGCCTCACAGGGGCTGAAGCTTTCTTT
CDR3 protein: CASSPRLTGAEAFF

J gene: TRBJ2-3
V gene: TRBV7-2
D gene: TRBD2
clone size: .
CDR3 DNA: TGTGCCAGCAGCTCCTCGACTAGCGGGGGGAGGGTGAATACGCAGTATTTT
CDR3 protein: CASSSSTSGGRVNTQYF

J gene: TRBJ2-7
V gene: TRBV27
D gene: .
clone size: once
CDR3 DNA: TGTGCCAGCAGTTCCCGTAGCAGGTCATCCTACGAGCAGTACTTC
CDR3 protein: CASSSRSRSSYEQYF

J gene: TRBJ1-1
V gene: TRBV6-5
D gene: TRBD1
clone size: .
CDR3 DNA: TGTGCCAGCAGCTACACAGGGGGCACTGAAGCTTTCTTT
CDR3 protein: CASSYTGGTEAFF

J gene: TRBJ2-5
V gene: TRBV7-7
D gene: TRBD2
clone size: .
CDR3 DNA: TGTGCCAGCAGCTTAGAGTTCGGGGGGGAGACCCAGTACTTC
CDR3 protein: CASSLEFGGETQYF

J gene: TRBJ2-6
V gene: TRBV5-4
D gene: .
clone size: .
CDR3 DNA: TGTGCCAGCGGTGATTACCAGACAAAGTCGGGCCAACGTCCTGACTTC
CDR3 protein: CASGDYQTKSGQRPDF

J gene: TRBJ2-7
V gene: TRBV19
D gene: .
clone size: few
CDR3 DNA: TGTGCCAGTAGTATTATGGACGAGCAGTACTTC
CDR3 protein: CASSIMDEQYF

J gene: TRBJ1-1
V gene: TRBV11-2
D gene: .
clone size: .
CDR3 DNA: TGTGCCAGCAGCTTCTTTGAGGAGGGCACTGAAGCTTTCTTT
CDR3 protein: CASSFFEEGTEAFF

J gene: TRBJ1-1
V gene: TRBV6-5
D gene: TRBD1
clone size: .
CDR3 DNA: TGTGCCAGCAGTCAGACAGGGAACATGAACACTGAAGCTTTCTTT
CDR3 protein: CASSQTGNMNTEAFF

J gene: TRBJ1-2
V gene: TRBV6-1
D gene: .
clone size: .
CDR3 DNA: TGTGCCAGCACTGCTACCTATGGCTACACCTTC
CDR3 protein: CASTATYGYTF